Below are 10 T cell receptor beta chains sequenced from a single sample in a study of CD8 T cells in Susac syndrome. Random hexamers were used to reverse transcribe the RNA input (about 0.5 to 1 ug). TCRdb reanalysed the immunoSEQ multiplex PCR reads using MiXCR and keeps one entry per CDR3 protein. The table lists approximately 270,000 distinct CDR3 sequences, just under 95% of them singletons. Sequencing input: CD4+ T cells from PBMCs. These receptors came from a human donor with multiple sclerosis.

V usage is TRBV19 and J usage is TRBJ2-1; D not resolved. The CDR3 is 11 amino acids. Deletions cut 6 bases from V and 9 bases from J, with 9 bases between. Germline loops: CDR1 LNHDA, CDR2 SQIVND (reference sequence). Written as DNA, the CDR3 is TGTGCCAGTAGGGCTAATGGTGAGCAGTTCTTC. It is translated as CASRANGEQFF.

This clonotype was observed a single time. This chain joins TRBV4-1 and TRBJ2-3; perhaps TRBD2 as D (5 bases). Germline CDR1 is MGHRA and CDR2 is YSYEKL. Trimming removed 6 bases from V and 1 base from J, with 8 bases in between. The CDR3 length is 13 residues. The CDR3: CASRGAGTDTQYF. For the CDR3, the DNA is TGCGCCAGCAGGGGAGCGGGCACAGATACGCAGTATTTT.

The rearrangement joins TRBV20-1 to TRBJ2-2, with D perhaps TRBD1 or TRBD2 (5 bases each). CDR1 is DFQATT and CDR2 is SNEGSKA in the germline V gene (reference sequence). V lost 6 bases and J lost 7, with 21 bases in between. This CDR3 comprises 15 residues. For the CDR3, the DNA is TGCAGTGCCCTTCGAGAGGGGCTGGCTGGCGGGGAGCTGTTTTTT. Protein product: CSALREGLAGGELFF.

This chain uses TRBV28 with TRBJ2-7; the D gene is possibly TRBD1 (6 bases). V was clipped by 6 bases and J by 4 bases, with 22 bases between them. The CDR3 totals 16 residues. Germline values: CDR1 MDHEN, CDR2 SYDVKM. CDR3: CASSPTPGTPHYEQYF. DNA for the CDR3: TGTGCCAGCAGCCCGACTCCCGGGACACCCCATTACGAGCAGTACTTC. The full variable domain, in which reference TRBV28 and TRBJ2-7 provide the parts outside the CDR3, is DVKVTQSSRYLVKRTGEKVFLECVQDMDHENMFWYRQDPGLGLRLIYFSYDVKMKEKGDIPEGYSVSREKKERFSLILESASTNQTSMYLCASSPTPGTPHYEQYFGPGTRLTVT.

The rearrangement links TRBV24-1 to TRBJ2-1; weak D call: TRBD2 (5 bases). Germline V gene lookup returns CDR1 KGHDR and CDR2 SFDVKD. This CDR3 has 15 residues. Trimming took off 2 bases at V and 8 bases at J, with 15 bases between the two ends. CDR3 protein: CATSDSPTRLHEQFF. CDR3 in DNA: TGTGCCACCAGTGATTCCCCTACTAGATTGCATGAGCAGTTCTTC.

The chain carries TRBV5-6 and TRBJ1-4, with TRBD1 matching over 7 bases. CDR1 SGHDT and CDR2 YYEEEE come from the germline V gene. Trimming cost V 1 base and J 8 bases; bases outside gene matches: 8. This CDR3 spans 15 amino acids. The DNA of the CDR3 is TGTGCCAGCAGCTTGCTGTCGGGACAGATCGAAAAACTGTTTTTT. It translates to CASSLLSGQIEKLFF.

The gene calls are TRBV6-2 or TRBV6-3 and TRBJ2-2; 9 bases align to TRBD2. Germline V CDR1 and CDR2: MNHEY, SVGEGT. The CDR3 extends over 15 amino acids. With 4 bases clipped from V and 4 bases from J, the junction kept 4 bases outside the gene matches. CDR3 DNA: TGTGCCAGCAGTTTAGCGGGAGTAACCACCGGGGAGCTGTTTTTT. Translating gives CASSLAGVTTGELFF.

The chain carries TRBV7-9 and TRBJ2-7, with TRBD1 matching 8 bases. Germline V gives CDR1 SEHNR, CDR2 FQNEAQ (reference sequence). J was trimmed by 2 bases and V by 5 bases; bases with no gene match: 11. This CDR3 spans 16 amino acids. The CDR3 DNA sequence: TGTGCCAGCAGCCTAAGGTCAGGGGGCGAGACCTACGAGCAGTACGTC. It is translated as CASSLRSGGETYEQYV.

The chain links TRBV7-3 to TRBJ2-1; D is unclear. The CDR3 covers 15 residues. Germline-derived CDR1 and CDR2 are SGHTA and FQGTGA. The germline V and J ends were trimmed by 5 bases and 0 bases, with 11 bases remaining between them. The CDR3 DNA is TGTGCCAGCAGCCCGACTCGAGGCTCCTACAATGAGCAGTTCTTC. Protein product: CASSPTRGSYNEQFF. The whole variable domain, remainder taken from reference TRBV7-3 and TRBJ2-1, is GAGVSQTPSNKVTEKGKYVELRCDPISGHTALYWYRQSLGQGPEFLIYFQGTGAADDSGLPNDRFFAVRPEGSVSTLKIQRTERGDSAVYLCASSPTRGSYNEQFFGPGTRLTVL.

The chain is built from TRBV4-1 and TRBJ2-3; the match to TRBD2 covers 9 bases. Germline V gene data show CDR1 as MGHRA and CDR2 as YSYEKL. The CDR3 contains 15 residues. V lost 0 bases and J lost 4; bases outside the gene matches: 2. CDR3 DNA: TGCGCCAGCAGCCAAGAGACTAGCGGATCAGATACGCAGTATTTT. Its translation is CASSQETSGSDTQYF.